This T cell receptor (beta chain) appears in the sequencing data of a study of beta chain features in type 1 diabetes. At the level of the study: All samples yielded over 95,000,000 examined sorted cells. Study outcomes and limitations: Moderately but significantly shorter TCRB CDR3s were found in Type 1 diabetes patients in all four CD4+ subsets. Sequencing from cDNA could over-represent high-TCR-expressing cells. Patients with type 1 diabetes carried fewer insertions and had more deletions at their VDJ junctions.

Reverse transcribing all isolated RNA meant expressed TCRB transcripts were sequenced. The data were produced by immunoSEQ multiplex PCR, yet TCRdb's version contains in-frame clones alone and is incomplete. The table shows about 650,000 clones, with 9.5% to 15% occurring only once. Germline CDR1 reads KGHSH; CDR2 reads LQKENI. This CDR3 spans 14 amino acids. Unmatched junction bases numbered 8, after V lost 6 bases and J lost 11 bases. This clone has a handful of counts. Its antigen is currently unknown. The rearrangement links TRBV18 to TRBJ1-6; TRBD1 aligns across 9 bases. The receptor was derived from a man younger than 45 with type 1 diabetes. The sequenced sample consisted of naive CD4+ T cells from blood. CDR3 loop: CASSSDRGRAPLHF. In nucleotides, the CDR3 is TGTGCCAGCTCGTCGGACAGGGGTCGGGCACCCCTCCACTTT.